The sequence of this TCR beta chain was determined in a study of human T cells and chemical hapten exposure. Findings and limits, study-wide: Clustering by CDR3 similarity yielded significantly more large clusters from expanded TCRs than controls. Sensitizing with DPC caused no change in TCRs above 1 in 1000 frequency.

MiXCR, applied by TCRdb to the RACE reads, yields one record per CDR3 protein. The table shows more than 150,000 distinct CDR3 sequences, with about 15% occurring only once. Concerning this clonotype: The antigen remains undetermined.

Regarding time point: patch test 1, 2 weeks after DPC sensitization. Specified treatment: therapeutic diphenylcyclopropenone sensitization with weekly scalp DPC. V shed 6 bases and J shed 4 bases, with 19 bases lying between them. CDR1 KGHSH and CDR2 LQKENI come from the germline V gene. The CDR3 has 16 amino acids. Sequences were derived from whole blood, sampled in connection with sensitization to the hapten diphenylcyclopropenone (DPC). V is TRBV18 and J is TRBJ2-1; D might be TRBD1 (5 bases). This clonotype was sampled from a woman in her 30s with alopecia areata. Some clones in this sample may be carry-over from other donors' samples. The CDR3 is CASSPNTGSSYNEQFF. The CDR3 coding sequence is TGTGCCAGCTCGCCGAATACAGGATCCTCATACAATGAGCAGTTCTTC.